A selection of T cell receptor beta chains follows, all from one sample in a study of blood T cell repertoires in COVID-19. Generated by immunoSEQ multiplex PCR, the TCRdb table keeps only in-frame clones and is missing some. The sample records roughly 130,000 clones, roughly 84% being singletons. What was sequenced was PBMCs or T cells enriched from blood (not recorded which). The receptors were gathered from a man between 40 and 49 years old with acute COVID-19. The CDR3 runs from the conserved cysteine through the conserved F or W. A D gene is named only where the DNA matches it firmly. The listing skips clone size in some rows; elsewhere it reads once, few, many or a size class.

J,V,size,D,DNA,CDR3
TRBJ2-7,TRBV7-8,.,.,TGTGCCAGCAGCTCGGAGACCAGTCCCTACGAGCAGTACTTC,CASSSETSPYEQYF
TRBJ2-5,TRBV24-1,.,.,TGTGCCACCAGTGCCCCCGAGGCTCACGAGACCCAGTACTTC,CATSAPEAHETQYF
TRBJ2-5,TRBV15,.,.,TGTGCCACCAGACGAGCCGGGGACAACGGTGGGACCCAGTACTTC,CATRRAGDNGGTQYF
TRBJ2-7,TRBV5-6,.,TRBD1,TGTGCCAGCAGCCCCGTGGGACAGTACTACGAGCAGTACTTC,CASSPVGQYYEQYF
TRBJ2-3,TRBV5-4,.,TRBD2,TGTGCCAGCAGCTTCCGGACTAGCGGAACTCCTAAGGGAACAGATACGCAGTATTTT,CASSFRTSGTPKGTDTQYF
TRBJ2-7,TRBV9,.,.,TGTGCCAGCAGCGCCGCCTACGAGCAGTACTTC,CASSAAYEQYF
TRBJ1-5,TRBV5-1,.,.,TGCGCCAGCAGCTTGGGGGGCAGGCTAGAGGAGCCCCAGCATTTT,CASSLGGRLEEPQHF
TRBJ2-2,TRBV4-2,.,.,TGTGCCAGCAGTCTATCGGCGATAGGCCTAGCTAGGGAGCTGTTTTTT,CASSLSAIGLARELFF
TRBJ2-7,TRBV7-2,.,.,TGTGCCAGCAGCCAGGGCCCCCGGGTCTACGAGCAGTACTTC,CASSQGPRVYEQYF
TRBJ1-6,TRBV7-9,.,TRBD1,TGTGCCAGCAGCTTAGTACGGACAGGGGAATCACCCCTCCACTTT,CASSLVRTGESPLHF
TRBJ1-6,TRBV30,.,.,TGTGCCTGGACCCCGGGGGATTCACCCCTCCACTTT,CAWTPGDSPLHF
TRBJ2-7,TRBV2,.,TRBD2,TGTGCCAGCAGAGGTAGCGGGGGCCACATCTACGAGCAGTACTTC,CASRGSGGHIYEQYF
TRBJ2-7,TRBV5-6,.,.,TGTGCCAGCAGCCCGGGACTGACTTACGAGCAGTACTTC,CASSPGLTYEQYF
TRBJ2-3,TRBV28,.,TRBD2,TGTGCCAGCAGTTTCGTGGCTAGCGGCGCAGATACGCAGTATTTT,CASSFVASGADTQYF
TRBJ1-3,TRBV12-3/TRBV12-4,.,.,TGTGCAAACGTCAGCTCTGGAAACACCATATATTTT,CANVSSGNTIYF
TRBJ2-1,TRBV7-8,few,TRBD2,TGTGCCAGCAGCTCCAAACTAGCGGGGGGGCCACGTGAGCAGTTCTTC,CASSSKLAGGPREQFF
TRBJ1-2,TRBV5-4,.,.,TGTGCCAGCAGCCTCCCGGCTCCCGAATCTCTAGGGGCGGACTATGGCTACACCTTC,CASSLPAPESLGADYGYTF
TRBJ1-6,TRBV19,few,TRBD1,TGTGCCAGTAAGGGACAGGGGGAACATTCACCCCTCCACTTT,CASKGQGEHSPLHF
TRBJ1-2,TRBV6-5,.,TRBD1,TGTGCCAGCACCCGGGACAGGGGGATTGGCTACACCTTC,CASTRDRGIGYTF
TRBJ2-3,TRBV5-6,.,TRBD2,TGTGCCAGCAGCTTTGGTCTAGCGGGGTCAGATACGCAGTATTTT,CASSFGLAGSDTQYF
TRBJ2-3,TRBV10-2,.,.,TGCGCCAGCAGGGATGACAGGTTCGGGTCAGATACGCAGTATTTT,CASRDDRFGSDTQYF
TRBJ1-1,TRBV28,.,.,TGTGCCAGCAGTACTAGAGGTAACACTGAAGCTTTCTTT,CASSTRGNTEAFF
TRBJ1-2,TRBV11-2,few,.,TGTGCCAGCGGTCTTGGGGAGGGCTACACCTTC,CASGLGEGYTF
TRBJ1-1,TRBV25-1,.,.,TGTGCCAGCAGTGACCGCACTAGGAACACTGAAGCTTTCTTT,CASSDRTRNTEAFF
TRBJ1-2,TRBV28,once,TRBD1,TGTGCCAGCAGTTCCTACAGGGGGCGCATTGGACTCTATGGCTACACCTTC,CASSSYRGRIGLYGYTF
TRBJ2-1,TRBV29-1,.,.,TGCAGCGTTCGTCGCTCGGAGGCGGACCAGTTCTTC,CSVRRSEADQFF
TRBJ1-6,TRBV4-1,.,.,TGCGCCAGCAGCCAAGAAAGAGAAAACTATAATTCACCCCTCCACTTT,CASSQERENYNSPLHF
TRBJ2-5,TRBV5-1,.,TRBD2,TGCGCCAGCAGCTTTTCAAATGTAGCGGGATCTTTGGGGGGGACCCAGTACTTC,CASSFSNVAGSLGGTQYF
TRBJ2-2,TRBV19,once,TRBD1,TGTGCCAGTAGCACCCCGACAGGGTTAACAAGGACCGGGGAGCTGTTTTTT,CASSTPTGLTRTGELFF
TRBJ1-1,TRBV7-9,.,.,TGTGCCAGCAGCTTAGGTGACTATAACACTGAAGCTTTCTTT,CASSLGDYNTEAFF
TRBJ1-5,TRBV27,.,TRBD1,TGTGCCAGCAGTTTATCGGCCCAGGGGGCTAGCAATCAGCCCCAGCATTTT,CASSLSAQGASNQPQHF
TRBJ1-2,TRBV24-1,once,.,TGTGCCACCAGTGATTTACTACAAAACTATGGCTACACCTTC,CATSDLLQNYGYTF
TRBJ2-7,TRBV14,.,TRBD2,TGTGCCAGCAGCTTACCGGGGACTAGGGAGCGCGAGCAGTACTTC,CASSLPGTREREQYF
TRBJ1-1,TRBV6-2/TRBV6-3,.,.,TGTGCCAGCAGTTACCTCAGGGTGAACACTGAAGCTTTCTTT,CASSYLRVNTEAFF
TRBJ2-2,TRBV12-3/TRBV12-4,.,TRBD2,TGTGCCAGCAGTGCTTGGGAGGGGGGGGAGCTGTTTTTT,CASSAWEGGELFF
TRBJ1-3,TRBV5-1,.,.,TGCGCCAGCAGAGCCGGGCCCTCGGGAGAGGGAAACACCATATATTTT,CASRAGPSGEGNTIYF
TRBJ1-2,TRBV4-3,.,.,TGCGCCAGCAGCCAAGATCGGGGTCGGGGCTACACCTTC,CASSQDRGRGYTF
TRBJ2-5,TRBV18,.,.,TGTGCCAGCTGTCCCAGGGGACAAGAGACCCAGTACTTC,CASCPRGQETQYF
TRBJ2-1,TRBV28,.,.,TGTGCCAGCAGTCCCACCCTAGCGACCTCCTACAATGAGCAGTTCTTC,CASSPTLATSYNEQFF
TRBJ2-3,TRBV7-2,.,TRBD2,TGTGCCAGCAGCTTATTAGCGGGAGGAGACACAGATACGCAGTATTTT,CASSLLAGGDTDTQYF
TRBJ2-1,TRBV10-3,.,TRBD1,TGTGCCATCAGTGCCTCCGGGACAGGGTTTGCGTTCTTC,CAISASGTGFAFF
TRBJ1-1,TRBV9,.,.,TGTGCCAGCAGCGTAGCTGGCGGGCCTCGGGCTTTCTTT,CASSVAGGPRAFF
TRBJ1-1,TRBV19,.,TRBD1,TGTGCCAGTAGCCAGCCGAGGGACAGGGCGGACACTGAAGCTTTCTTT,CASSQPRDRADTEAFF
TRBJ1-2,TRBV3-1/TRBV3-2,.,TRBD1,TGTGCCAGCAGCCCTCGCCCGGGACAGAACTATGGCTACACCTTC,CASSPRPGQNYGYTF
TRBJ2-5,TRBV3-1/TRBV3-2,.,.,TGTGCCAGCAGCCCCCCCGCAGGGGATCGGGAGACCCAGTACTTC,CASSPPAGDRETQYF